Presented here are 8 T cell receptor beta chains from one specimen sequenced in a study of T cell repertoires in cytomegalovirus infection. What these receptors recognize is not known. TCRdb recomputed calls from the reads with MiXCR, one row per CDR3 protein. Of approximately 1,000,000 distinct CDR3 sequences in the sample, roughly 30% were seen once. The source was cultured CD8+ T cells from PBMCs, collected from culture after CMV antigen stimulation. These receptors were taken from a human donor in good health (CMV status not recorded). Some clones in this sample may be carry-over from other donors' samples.

The chain uses TRBV7-6 and TRBJ2-1; D may match TRBD1 or TRBD2 (6 bases each). The CDR3 spans 14 residues. The V and J ends lost 4 bases and 9 bases respectively, with 16 bases between them. The germline gives CDR1 SGHVS, CDR2 FNYEAQ. The CDR3 nucleotides are TGTGCCAGCAGCTCAAGGGGGGAAGGGAGTGAGCAGTTCTTC. This encodes CASSSRGEGSEQFF.

Comment on this clonotype: An end of the junction does not agree with germline; a read error may underlie this. The genes are TRBV4-3 and TRBJ2-7; possible D gene TRBD2, 6 bases. Germline values: CDR1 LGHNA, CDR2 YSLEER. CDR3 length equals 13 residues. CDR3 coding DNA: TGCACCAGCAGCCAAGAAGGAGGGAACGAGCAGTACTTC. It is translated as CTSSQEGGNEQYF.

The rearrangement uses TRBV6-1 and TRBJ1-5; D uncertain. Per the germline V gene, CDR1 is MNHNS and CDR2 is SASEGT. Between the trimmed V and J ends, which lost 1 base and 3 bases, there was a span of 19 bases. There are 18 residues in the CDR3. The CDR3 here is CASSEVASLGKVNQPQHF. The CDR3 nucleotides read TGTGCCAGCAGTGAAGTAGCCTCCTTGGGCAAGGTCAATCAGCCCCAGCATTTT.

This sequence joins TRBV2 and TRBJ2-5; 8 bases match TRBD2. V was clipped by 9 bases and J by 7 bases; unmatched bases: 7. The length of the CDR3 is 12 residues. Germline V lookup: CDR1 SNHLY, CDR2 FYNNEI. For the CDR3, the DNA is TGTGCCAGTTTAGCGGGGCGAGGGACCCAGTACTTC. Amino acids: CASLAGRGTQYF.

As concerns this clonotype: Possible read error: a much larger clone is one base away. The rearrangement joins TRBV7-8 to TRBJ2-7, with 7 bases that match TRBD1. This CDR3 has 16 amino acids. Germline V CDR1 and CDR2: SGHVS, FQNEAQ. The CDR3 is CVSSLATDRTFYEQYV. CDR3 DNA sequence: TGTGTCAGCAGCTTAGCGACGGACAGGACATTCTACGAGCAGTACGTC.

The rearrangement links TRBV12-3 or TRBV12-4 to TRBJ2-3; D uncertain. V was pared by 6 bases and J by 3 bases, with 13 bases between. The length of the CDR3 is 14 residues. The CDR3 nucleotides read TGTGCCAGCAGCCCCCAACGGAGAACAGATACGCAGTATTTT. Amino acid sequence: CASSPQRRTDTQYF.

This clonotype occurred a few times. The chain is built from TRBV2 and TRBJ1-1; 8 positions agree with TRBD1. The CDR3 has 11 amino acids. Germline values: CDR1 SNHLY, CDR2 FYNNEI. With V trimmed by 8 bases and J by 8 bases, 4 bases remained unmatched. The CDR3 nucleotides are TGTGCCAGCCGGGACAGGATAGAAGCTTTCTTT. Translated: CASRDRIEAFF.

The chain uses TRBV4-1 and TRBJ2-2; 8 bases line up with TRBD2. The ends lost 3 bases at V and 5 bases at J; junction bases unmatched: 14. The CDR3 runs 18 residues. Germline CDR1 is MGHRA and CDR2 is YSYEKL. This CDR3 is CASSHAQIDSGATGELFF. CDR3 coding DNA: TGCGCCAGCAGCCATGCTCAGATTGATAGCGGGGCTACCGGGGAGCTGTTTTTT.